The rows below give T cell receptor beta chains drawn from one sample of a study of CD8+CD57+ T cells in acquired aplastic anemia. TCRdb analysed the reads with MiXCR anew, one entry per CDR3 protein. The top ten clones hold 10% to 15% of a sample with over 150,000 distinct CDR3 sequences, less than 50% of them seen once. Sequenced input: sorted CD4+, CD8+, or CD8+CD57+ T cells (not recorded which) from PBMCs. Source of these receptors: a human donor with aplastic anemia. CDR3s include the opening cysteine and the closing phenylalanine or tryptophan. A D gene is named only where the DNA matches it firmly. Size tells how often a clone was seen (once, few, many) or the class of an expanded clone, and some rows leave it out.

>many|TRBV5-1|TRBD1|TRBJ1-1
TGCGCCAGCAGCTTGAATCAGGGGGCGGCTTTCTTT
CASSLNQGAAFF
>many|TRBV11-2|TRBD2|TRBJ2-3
TGTGCCAGCAGCTTAGGGACGGGGGGGGCCACAGATACGCAGTATTTT
CASSLGTGGATDTQYF
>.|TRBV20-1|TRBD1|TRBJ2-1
TGCAGTGCTAATCCGGGACAGGGGGCCGACGAGCAGTTCTTC
CSANPGQGADEQFF
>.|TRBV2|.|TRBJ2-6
TGTGCCAGCGGCAGGGGGGCCTCTGGGGCCAACGTCCTGACTTTC
CASGRGASGANVLTF
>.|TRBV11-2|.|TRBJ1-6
TGTGCCAGCAGCTTAAAAACAGGCGTCTTCGGTTCACCCCTCCACTTT
CASSLKTGVFGSPLHF
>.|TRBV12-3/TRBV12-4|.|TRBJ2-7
TGTGCCAGCAGTTTAGGACAGTCCTCCCACGAGCAGTACTTC
CASSLGQSSHEQYF
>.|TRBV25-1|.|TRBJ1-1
TGTGCCAGCAGTGAATATGAGGGTAGGACAAAGAACACTGAAGCTTTCTTT
CASSEYEGRTKNTEAFF
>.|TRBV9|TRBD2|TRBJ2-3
TGTGCCAGCAGCTTCACTAGCGGGGGGTCGTATACGCAGTATTTT
CASSFTSGGSYTQYF
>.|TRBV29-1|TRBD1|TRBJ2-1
TGCAGCGTCGACCCGGGACAGGGGAGGACTGAGCAGTTCTTC
CSVDPGQGRTEQFF
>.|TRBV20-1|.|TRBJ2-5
TGCAGTGCTGGACTAACGGGAGAGACCCAGTACTTC
CSAGLTGETQYF
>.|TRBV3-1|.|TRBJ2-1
TGTGCCAGCAGCCTCCGATACAATGAGCAGTTCTTC
CASSLRYNEQFF
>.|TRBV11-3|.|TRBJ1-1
TGTGCCAGGGTCCGCACTGAAGCTTTCTTT
CARVRTEAFF
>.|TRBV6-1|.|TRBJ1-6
TGTGCCAGCAGTGCCATTAGGAGGTCACCCCTCCACTTT
CASSAIRRSPLHF
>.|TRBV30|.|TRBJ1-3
TGTGCCTGGAGTGTCGGTTCCTCTGGAAACACCATATATTTT
CAWSVGSSGNTIYF
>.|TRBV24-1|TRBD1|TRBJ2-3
TGTGCCACCAGTGACGGGACAGGGGGAAATACAGATACGCAGTATTTT
CATSDGTGGNTDTQYF
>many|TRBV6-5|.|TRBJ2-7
TGTGCCACCCGCGCGGGGGCGTACGAGCAGTACTTC
CATRAGAYEQYF
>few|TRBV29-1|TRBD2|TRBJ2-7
TGCAGCGCCGTCGGCGGGAGCGTTTACGAGCAGTACTTC
CSAVGGSVYEQYF
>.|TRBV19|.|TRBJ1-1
TGTGCCACGGGGGAACAGGCGAGAACTGAAGCTTTCTTT
CATGEQARTEAFF
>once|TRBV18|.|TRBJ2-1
TGTGCCAGCTCCAGGTTAGGGGCTGACAATGAGCAGTTCTTC
CASSRLGADNEQFF
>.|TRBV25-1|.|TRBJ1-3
TGTGCCAGCAGTGAATTGGACGCACTGCCTGGAAACACCATATATTTT
CASSELDALPGNTIYF
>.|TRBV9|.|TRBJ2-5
TGTGCCAGCGGAGAAGAGACCCAGTACTTC
CASGEETQYF
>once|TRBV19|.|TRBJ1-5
TGTGCCAGTAGTATAGAGGGGGTAGGCAATCAGCCCCAGCATTTT
CASSIEGVGNQPQHF
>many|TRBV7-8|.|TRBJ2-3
TGTGCCAGCAGCAAGGGTGGGGAGCTCACAGATACGCAGTATTTT
CASSKGGELTDTQYF
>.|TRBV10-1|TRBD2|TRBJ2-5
TGCGCCTGCTGGACTAGCGGGGGGGGTCAAGAGACCCAGTACTTC
CACWTSGGGQETQYF
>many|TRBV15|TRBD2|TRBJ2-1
TGTGCCACCAGCAGGGCCCCTAGCGGGGGGGCTAAGAATGAGCAGTTCTTC
CATSRAPSGGAKNEQFF
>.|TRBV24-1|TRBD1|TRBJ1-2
TGTGCCACCAGTGATTCGAGACGACAGGGGGCAAGATATGGCTACACCTTC
CATSDSRRQGARYGYTF
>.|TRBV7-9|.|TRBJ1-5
TGTGCCAGCAGCTTTTGGGGACAGCCCCAGCATTTT
CASSFWGQPQHF
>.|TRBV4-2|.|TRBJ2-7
TGTGCCAGCAGCCAGGACTATACCTACGAGCAGTACTTC
CASSQDYTYEQYF
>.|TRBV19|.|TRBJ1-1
TGTGCCAGTAGTATCCCCAGGGTGGCGGACACTGAAGCTTTCTTT
CASSIPRVADTEAFF
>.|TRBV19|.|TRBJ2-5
TGTGCCAGTAGTATACCCGTGGGGGTGGGGGAGACCCAGTACTTC
CASSIPVGVGETQYF
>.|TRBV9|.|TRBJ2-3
TGTGCCAGCAGCGTAGGGGTTAAGGACAGCACAGATACGCAGTATTTT
CASSVGVKDSTDTQYF
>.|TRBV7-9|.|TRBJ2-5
TGTGCCAGCAGCACCGGGACCTGGGAGACCCAGTACTTC
CASSTGTWETQYF
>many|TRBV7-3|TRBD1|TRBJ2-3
TGTGCCAGCAGCTTAAAATTGGTGCCAGGGGGAGTTTTGCGCACAGATACGCAGTATTTT
CASSLKLVPGGVLRTDTQYF
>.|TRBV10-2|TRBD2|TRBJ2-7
TGCGCCAGCAGTTCGAGGGCAGCGGGAAGCTACGAGCAGTACTTC
CASSSRAAGSYEQYF
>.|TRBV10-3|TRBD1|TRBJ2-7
TGTGCCAGCAGTTACTCGAGGAGACAGGGGCTGGTGGGGCAGTACTTC
CASSYSRRQGLVGQYF
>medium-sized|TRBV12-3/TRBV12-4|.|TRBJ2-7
TGTGCCAGCAGTCCAGGGTCCAGCTCCTACGAGCAGTACTTC
CASSPGSSSYEQYF
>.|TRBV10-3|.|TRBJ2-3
TGTGCCATCCAGGGCTCAGATACGCAGTATTTT
CAIQGSDTQYF
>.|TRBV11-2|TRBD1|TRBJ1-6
TGTGCCTGGAGCAGACTTACAGGGGGCGTTTATAATTCACCCCTCCACTTT
CAWSRLTGGVYNSPLHF
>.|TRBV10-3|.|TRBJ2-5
TGTGCCATCAGTGAGTCCGCGGCAGCCTTCCAAGAGACCCAGTACTTC
CAISESAAAFQETQYF
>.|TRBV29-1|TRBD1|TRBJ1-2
TGCAGCGTTGAAGGGGTGGGGCAGGGGGCAAATCGCTATGGCTACACCTTC
CSVEGVGQGANRYGYTF
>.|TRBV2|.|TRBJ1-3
TGTGCCAGCTCGGGGGGCTTCGCTGGAAACACCATATATTTT
CASSGGFAGNTIYF
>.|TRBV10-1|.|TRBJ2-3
TGCGCCAGCAGTGAGGGGGATGCAGATACGCAGTATTTT
CASSEGDADTQYF
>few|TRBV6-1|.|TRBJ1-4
TGTGCCAGCAGTTGGAGGCGGGCGCCTAATGAAAAACTGTTTTTT
CASSWRRAPNEKLFF
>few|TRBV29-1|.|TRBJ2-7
TGCAGCGTTGAAGGTGTTGGCGGAATAAACTCCTACGAGCAGTACTTC
CSVEGVGGINSYEQYF
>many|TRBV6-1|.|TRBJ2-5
TGTGCCAGCAGTGAAATGTGGGGGGGCGTGGAGACCCAGTACTTC
CASSEMWGGVETQYF
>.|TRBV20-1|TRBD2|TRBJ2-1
TGCAGTGCTCAGAGCGGGGGGGCCAAGAATGAGCAGTTCTTC
CSAQSGGAKNEQFF
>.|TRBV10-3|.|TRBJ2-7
TGTGCCATCATGGCAGATAGCTCCTACGAGCAGTACTTC
CAIMADSSYEQYF
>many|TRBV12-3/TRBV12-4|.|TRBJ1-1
TGTGCCAGCTTGCCTTCACGGATTCTGAACACTGAAGCTTTCTTT
CASLPSRILNTEAFF
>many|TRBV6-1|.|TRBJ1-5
TGTGCCAGCAGTGGGAGCAATCAGCCCCAGCATTTT
CASSGSNQPQHF
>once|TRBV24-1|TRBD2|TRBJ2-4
TGTGCCACCAGTGAACGGGGAGGGCTAGCCGGCAAAAACATTCAGTACTTC
CATSERGGLAGKNIQYF
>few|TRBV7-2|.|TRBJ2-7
TGTGCCAGCAGCTTGGAAGGGCCTCCCTACGAGCAGTACTTC
CASSLEGPPYEQYF